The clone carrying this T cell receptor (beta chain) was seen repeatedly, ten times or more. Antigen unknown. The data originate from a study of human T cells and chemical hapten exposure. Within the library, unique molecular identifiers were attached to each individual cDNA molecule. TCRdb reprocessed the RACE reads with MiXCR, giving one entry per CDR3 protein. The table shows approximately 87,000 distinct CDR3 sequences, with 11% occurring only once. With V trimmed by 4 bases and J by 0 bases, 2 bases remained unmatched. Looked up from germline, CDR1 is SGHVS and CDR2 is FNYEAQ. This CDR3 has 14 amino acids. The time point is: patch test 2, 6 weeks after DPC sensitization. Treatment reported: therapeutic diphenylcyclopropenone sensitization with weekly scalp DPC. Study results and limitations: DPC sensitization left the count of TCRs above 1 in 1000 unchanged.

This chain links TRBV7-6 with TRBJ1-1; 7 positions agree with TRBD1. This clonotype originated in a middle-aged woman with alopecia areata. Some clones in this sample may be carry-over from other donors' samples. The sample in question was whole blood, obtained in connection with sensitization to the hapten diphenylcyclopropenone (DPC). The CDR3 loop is CASSSGQVNTEAFF. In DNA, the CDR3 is TGTGCCAGCAGCTCTGGACAGGTGAACACTGAAGCTTTCTTT.